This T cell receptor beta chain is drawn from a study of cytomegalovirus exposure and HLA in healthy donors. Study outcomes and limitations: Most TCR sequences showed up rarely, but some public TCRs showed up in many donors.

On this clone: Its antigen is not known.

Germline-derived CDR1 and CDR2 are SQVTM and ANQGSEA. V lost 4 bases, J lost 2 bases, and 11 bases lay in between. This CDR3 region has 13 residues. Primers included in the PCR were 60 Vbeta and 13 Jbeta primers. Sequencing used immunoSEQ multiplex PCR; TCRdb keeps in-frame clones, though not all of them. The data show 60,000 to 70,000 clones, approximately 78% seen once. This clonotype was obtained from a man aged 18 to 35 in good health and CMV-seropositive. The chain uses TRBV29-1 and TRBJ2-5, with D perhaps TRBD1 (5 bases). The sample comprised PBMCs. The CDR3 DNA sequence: TGCAGCGTTGGGGGCCTCCTACAAGAGACCCAGTACTTC. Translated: CSVGGLLQETQYF.